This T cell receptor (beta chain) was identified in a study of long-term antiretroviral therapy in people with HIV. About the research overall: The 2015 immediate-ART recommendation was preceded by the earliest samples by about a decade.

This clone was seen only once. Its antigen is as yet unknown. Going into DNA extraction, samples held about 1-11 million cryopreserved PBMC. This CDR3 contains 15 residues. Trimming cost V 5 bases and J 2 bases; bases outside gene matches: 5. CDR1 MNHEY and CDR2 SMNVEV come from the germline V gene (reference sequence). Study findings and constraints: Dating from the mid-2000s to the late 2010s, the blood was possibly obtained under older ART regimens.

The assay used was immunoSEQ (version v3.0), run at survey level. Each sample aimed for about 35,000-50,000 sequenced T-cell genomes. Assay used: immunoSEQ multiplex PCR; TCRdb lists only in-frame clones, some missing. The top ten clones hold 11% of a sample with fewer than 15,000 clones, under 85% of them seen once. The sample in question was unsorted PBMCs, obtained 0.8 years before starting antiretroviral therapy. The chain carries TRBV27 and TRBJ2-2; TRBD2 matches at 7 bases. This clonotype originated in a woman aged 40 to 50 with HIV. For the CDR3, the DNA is TGTGCCAGCAGTATACTAGCGACCAACACCGGGGAGCTGTTTTTT. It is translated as CASSILATNTGELFF.